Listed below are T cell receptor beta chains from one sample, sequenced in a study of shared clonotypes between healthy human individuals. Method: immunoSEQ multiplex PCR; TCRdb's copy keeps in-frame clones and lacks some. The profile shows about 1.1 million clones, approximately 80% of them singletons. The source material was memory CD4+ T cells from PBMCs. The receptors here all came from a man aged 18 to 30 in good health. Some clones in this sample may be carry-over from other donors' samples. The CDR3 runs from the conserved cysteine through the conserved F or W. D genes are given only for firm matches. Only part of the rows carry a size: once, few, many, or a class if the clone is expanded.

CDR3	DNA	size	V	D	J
CASSLSLVNTEAFF	TGTGCCAGCAGTTTATCGTTGGTGAACACTGAAGCTTTCTTT	few	TRBV27	NA	TRBJ1-1
CAITDAGTGTTSYEQYF	TGTGCCATCACTGACGCGGGAACCGGGACTACCTCCTACGAGCAGTACTTC	NA	TRBV10-3	TRBD2	TRBJ2-7
CASSLAGARMTGNTIYF	TGTGCCAGCAGCTTAGCCGGGGCCCGGATGACCGGAAACACCATATATTTT	NA	TRBV7-6	NA	TRBJ1-3
CASSLGTEGSNQPQHF	TGTGCCAGCAGCTTGGGCACGGAGGGTAGCAATCAGCCCCAGCATTTT	NA	TRBV5-8	NA	TRBJ1-5
CASSAQGLGGYTF	TGTGCCAGCAGTGCACAGGGGCTTGGAGGCTACACCTTC	NA	TRBV9	TRBD1	TRBJ1-2
CASSFQENYGYTF	TGTGCCAGCAGTTTTCAGGAGAACTATGGCTACACCTTC	once	TRBV27	NA	TRBJ1-2
CASSEALQGGTEAFF	TGTGCCAGCAGTGAAGCGCTCCAGGGAGGCACTGAAGCTTTCTTT	NA	TRBV2	NA	TRBJ1-1
CAVWDRAYEQYF	TGTGCCGTTTGGGACAGGGCCTACGAGCAGTACTTC	NA	TRBV28	TRBD1	TRBJ2-7
CASSLSPLYGYTF	TGTGCCAGCAGCTTATCACCGCTCTATGGCTACACCTTC	NA	TRBV7-6	NA	TRBJ1-2
CASSGWGVEKLFF	TGCGCCAGCAGCGGCTGGGGGGTTGAAAAACTGTTTTTT	NA	TRBV5-1	NA	TRBJ1-4
CASSPMGAPRGYTF	TGTGCCAGCAGCCCTATGGGAGCGCCGCGGGGCTACACCTTC	NA	TRBV7-9	NA	TRBJ1-2
CSAGREEKLFF	TGCAGTGCTGGCCGGGAGGAAAAACTGTTTTTT	few	TRBV20-1	NA	TRBJ1-4
CASSLGRGGYEQYF	TGTGCCAGCAGTTTGGGCAGGGGCGGCTACGAGCAGTACTTC	few	TRBV28	NA	TRBJ2-7
CSVGQGVETQYF	TGCAGCGTAGGACAGGGGGTTGAGACCCAGTACTTC	NA	TRBV29-1	TRBD1	TRBJ2-5
CSASPDTQYF	TGCAGTGCTAGTCCTGATACGCAGTATTTT	NA	TRBV20-1	NA	TRBJ2-3
CASSPGQATNEKLFF	TGTGCCAGCTCACCCGGACAGGCGACTAATGAAAAACTGTTTTTT	NA	TRBV18	TRBD1	TRBJ1-4
CASSSGTVTYEQYF	TGCGCCAGCAGCTCCGGGACAGTGACCTACGAGCAGTACTTC	NA	TRBV5-1	TRBD1	TRBJ2-7
CASSHRENIQYF	TGTGCCAGTAGTCACAGGGAAAACATTCAGTACTTC	NA	TRBV19	NA	TRBJ2-4
CASSRLAGRQETQYF	TGTGCCAGCAGCCGATTAGCGGGACGGCAAGAGACCCAGTACTTC	NA	TRBV11-2	TRBD2	TRBJ2-5
CASSPLGAGELFF	TGTGCCAGCAGCCCCCTTGGGGCCGGGGAGCTGTTTTTT	once	TRBV7-7	NA	TRBJ2-2
CASSFQSYNEQFF	TGTGCCAGCAGCTTCCAATCCTACAATGAGCAGTTCTTC	NA	TRBV11-3	NA	TRBJ2-1
CASSSGQGGTDTQYF	TGCGCCAGCAGCTCGGGACAGGGCGGCACAGATACGCAGTATTTT	NA	TRBV5-1	TRBD1	TRBJ2-3
CASSVQPAGKQYF	TGTGCCAGCAGCGTCCAACCTGCTGGGAAGCAGTACTTC	NA	TRBV5-8	NA	TRBJ2-7
CASSDSGRPYNEQFF	TGTGCCAGCAGCGATAGCGGGAGACCCTACAATGAGCAGTTCTTC	NA	TRBV9	TRBD2	TRBJ2-1
CASSFSGVSSYNEQFF	TGCGCCAGCAGCTTCAGTGGCGTGAGCTCCTACAATGAGCAGTTCTTC	NA	TRBV5-1	NA	TRBJ2-1
CASSLGQPGEKLFF	TGCGCCAGCAGCTTGGGACAGCCGGGGGAAAAACTGTTTTTT	NA	TRBV5-1	NA	TRBJ1-4
CASSLRAGGPFEQFF	TGTGCCAGCAGCTTACGAGCGGGAGGGCCGTTTGAGCAGTTCTTC	few	TRBV7-3	TRBD2	TRBJ2-1
CAWSVSPITGAFF	TGTGCCTGGAGTGTATCCCCGATTACCGGAGCTTTCTTT	few	TRBV30	NA	TRBJ1-1
CAISDAGQGNYEQYF	TGTGCCATCAGTGATGCGGGACAGGGAAACTACGAGCAGTACTTC	NA	TRBV10-3	TRBD1	TRBJ2-7
CASSLPLGEQYF	TGTGCCAGCAGCCTTCCCCTGGGGGAGCAGTACTTC	NA	TRBV7-9	NA	TRBJ2-7
CASSPRTSGSGQTQYF	TGCGCCAGCAGCCCGCGGACTAGCGGGAGTGGGCAGACCCAGTACTTC	NA	TRBV5-1	TRBD2	TRBJ2-5
CAWSRLAVSYNEQFF	TGTGCCTGGAGCCGACTAGCGGTTTCCTACAATGAGCAGTTCTTC	NA	TRBV30	TRBD2	TRBJ2-1
CASSFGSYNTGELFF	TGTGCCAGCAGCTTTGGCTCCTACAACACCGGGGAGCTGTTTTTT	NA	TRBV11-2	NA	TRBJ2-2
CASKKGGHLYQETQYF	TGTGCCAGTAAAAAGGGGGGACACCTGTACCAAGAGACCCAGTACTTC	NA	TRBV19	NA	TRBJ2-5
CASSGQGPGYTF	TGTGCCAGCAGCGGACAGGGGCCTGGCTACACCTTC	NA	TRBV2	TRBD1	TRBJ1-2
CASRPPLSSGTSTEQYF	TGTGCCAGCAGACCCCCGTTATCTAGCGGGACCAGTACCGAGCAGTACTTC	NA	TRBV7-2	TRBD2	TRBJ2-7